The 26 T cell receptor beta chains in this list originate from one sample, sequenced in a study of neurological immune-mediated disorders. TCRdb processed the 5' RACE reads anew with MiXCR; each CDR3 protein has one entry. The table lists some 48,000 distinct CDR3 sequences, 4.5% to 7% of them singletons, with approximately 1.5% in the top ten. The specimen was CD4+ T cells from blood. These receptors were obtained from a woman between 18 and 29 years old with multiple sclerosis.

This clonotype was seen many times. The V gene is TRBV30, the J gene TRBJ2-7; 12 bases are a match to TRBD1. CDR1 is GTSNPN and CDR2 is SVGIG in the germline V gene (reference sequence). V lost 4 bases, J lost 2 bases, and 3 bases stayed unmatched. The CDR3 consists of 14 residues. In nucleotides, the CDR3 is TGTGCCTGGACTGGGACAGGGGGCCCCTACGAGCAGTACTTC. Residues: CAWTGTGGPYEQYF.

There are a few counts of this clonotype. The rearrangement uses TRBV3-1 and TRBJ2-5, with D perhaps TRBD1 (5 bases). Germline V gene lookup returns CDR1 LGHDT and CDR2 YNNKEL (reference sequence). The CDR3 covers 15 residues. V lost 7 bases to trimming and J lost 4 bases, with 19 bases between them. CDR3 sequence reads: CASNRQDRLRETQYF. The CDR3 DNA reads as TGTGCCAGCAACCGACAAGACAGATTGCGAGAGACCCAGTACTTC.

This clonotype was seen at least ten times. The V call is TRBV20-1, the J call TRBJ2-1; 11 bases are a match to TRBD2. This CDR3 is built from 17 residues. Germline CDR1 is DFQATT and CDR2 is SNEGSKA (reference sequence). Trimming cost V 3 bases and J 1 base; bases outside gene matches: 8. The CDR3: CSASPGLAAISYNEQFF. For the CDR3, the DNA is TGCAGTGCTAGCCCGGGACTAGCGGCGATTTCCTACAATGAGCAGTTCTTC.

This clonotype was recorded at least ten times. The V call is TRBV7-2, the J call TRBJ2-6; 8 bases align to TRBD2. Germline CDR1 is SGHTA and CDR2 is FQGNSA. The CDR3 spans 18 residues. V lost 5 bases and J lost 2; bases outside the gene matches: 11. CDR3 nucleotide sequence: TGTGCCAGCAGCCACCGGGGGGGGTTCGCGGCTGGGGCCAACGTCCTGACTTTC. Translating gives CASSHRGGFAAGANVLTF. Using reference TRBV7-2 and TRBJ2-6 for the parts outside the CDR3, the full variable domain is GAGVSQSPSNKVTEKGKDVELRCDPISGHTALYWYRQSLGQGLEFLIYFQGNSAPDKSGLPSDRFSAERTGGSVSTLTIQRTQQEDSAVYLCASSHRGGFAAGANVLTFGAGSRLTVL.

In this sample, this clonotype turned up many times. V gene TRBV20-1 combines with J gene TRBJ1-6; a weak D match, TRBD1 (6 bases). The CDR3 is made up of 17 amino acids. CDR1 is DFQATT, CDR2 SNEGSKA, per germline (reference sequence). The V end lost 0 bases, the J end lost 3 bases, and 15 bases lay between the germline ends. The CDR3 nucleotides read TGCAGTGCTAGAGATGGTCGGCAGGGGAACTATAATTCACCCCTCCACTTT. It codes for CSARDGRQGNYNSPLHF.

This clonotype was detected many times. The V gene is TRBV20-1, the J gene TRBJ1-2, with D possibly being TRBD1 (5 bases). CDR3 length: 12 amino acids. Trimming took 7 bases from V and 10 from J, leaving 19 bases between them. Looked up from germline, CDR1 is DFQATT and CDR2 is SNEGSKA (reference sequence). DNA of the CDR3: TGCAGTGTTCAGAGGGGCAGGGACTCCTACACCTTC. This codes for CSVQRGRDSYTF.

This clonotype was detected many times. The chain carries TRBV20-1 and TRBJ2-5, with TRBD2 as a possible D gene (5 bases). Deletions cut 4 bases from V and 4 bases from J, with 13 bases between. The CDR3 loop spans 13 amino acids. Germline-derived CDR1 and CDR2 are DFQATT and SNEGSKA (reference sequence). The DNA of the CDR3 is TGCAGTGCTATGGGCAGGAGCGGAGAGACCCAGTACTTC. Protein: CSAMGRSGETQYF.

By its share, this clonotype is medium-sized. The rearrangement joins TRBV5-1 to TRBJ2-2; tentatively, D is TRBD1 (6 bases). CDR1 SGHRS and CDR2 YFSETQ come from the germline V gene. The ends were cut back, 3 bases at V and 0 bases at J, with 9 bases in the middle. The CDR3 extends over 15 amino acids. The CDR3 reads CASSSQGSNTGELFF. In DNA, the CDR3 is TGCGCCAGCAGCTCCCAGGGGTCGAACACCGGGGAGCTGTTTTTT.

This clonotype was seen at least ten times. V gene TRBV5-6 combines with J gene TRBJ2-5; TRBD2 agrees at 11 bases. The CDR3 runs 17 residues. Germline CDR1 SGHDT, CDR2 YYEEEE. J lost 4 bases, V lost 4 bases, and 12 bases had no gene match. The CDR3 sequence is CASSPVLTSGRSETQYF. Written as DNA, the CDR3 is TGTGCCAGCAGCCCGGTTCTTACTAGCGGGAGATCAGAGACCCAGTACTTC. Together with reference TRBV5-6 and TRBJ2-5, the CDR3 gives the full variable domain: DAGVTQSPTHLIKTRGQQVTLRCSPKSGHDTVSWYQQALGQGPQFIFQYYEEEERQRGNFPDRFSGHQFPNYSSELNVNALLLGDSALYLCASSPVLTSGRSETQYFGPGTRLLVL.

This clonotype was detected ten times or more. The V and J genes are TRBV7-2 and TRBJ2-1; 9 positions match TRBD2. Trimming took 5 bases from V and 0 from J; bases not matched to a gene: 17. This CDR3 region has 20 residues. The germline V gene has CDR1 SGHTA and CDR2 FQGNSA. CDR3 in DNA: TGTGCCAGCAGCCGTCCTTATCCTAGCGGGAATGGGAGCTCCTACAATGAGCAGTTCTTC. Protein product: CASSRPYPSGNGSSYNEQFF.

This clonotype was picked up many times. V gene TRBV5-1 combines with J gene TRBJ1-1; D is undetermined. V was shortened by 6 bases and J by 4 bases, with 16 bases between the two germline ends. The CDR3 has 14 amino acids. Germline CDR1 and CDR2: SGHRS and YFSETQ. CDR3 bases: TGCGCCAGCAACCCGACACCCCTCGGCACTGAAGCTTTCTTT. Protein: CASNPTPLGTEAFF.

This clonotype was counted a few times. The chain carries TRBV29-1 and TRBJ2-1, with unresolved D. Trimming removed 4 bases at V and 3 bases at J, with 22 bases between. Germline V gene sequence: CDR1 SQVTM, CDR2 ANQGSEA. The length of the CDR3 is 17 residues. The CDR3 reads CSVAGTISATLYNEQFF. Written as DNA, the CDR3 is TGCAGCGTTGCTGGTACGATCAGCGCAACTCTCTACAATGAGCAGTTCTTC.

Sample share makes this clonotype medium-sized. DNA of the CDR3: TGTGCCAGCAGACCCCCGGACAGCCCTAACTATGGCTACACCTTC. Translation gives CASRPPDSPNYGYTF. V and J are TRBV28 and TRBJ1-2, with D possibly matching TRBD1 (6 bases). Trimming removed 6 bases from V and 0 bases from J, with 14 bases in between. Germline CDR1 MDHEN, CDR2 SYDVKM. The CDR3 totals 15 residues.

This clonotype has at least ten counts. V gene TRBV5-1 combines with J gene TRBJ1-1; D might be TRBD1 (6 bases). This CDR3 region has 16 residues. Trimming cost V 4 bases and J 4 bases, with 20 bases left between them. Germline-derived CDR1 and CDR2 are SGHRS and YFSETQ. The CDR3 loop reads CASSLGVAGAGTEAFF. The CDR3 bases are TGCGCCAGCAGCCTGGGGGTGGCAGGGGCCGGCACTGAAGCTTTCTTT.

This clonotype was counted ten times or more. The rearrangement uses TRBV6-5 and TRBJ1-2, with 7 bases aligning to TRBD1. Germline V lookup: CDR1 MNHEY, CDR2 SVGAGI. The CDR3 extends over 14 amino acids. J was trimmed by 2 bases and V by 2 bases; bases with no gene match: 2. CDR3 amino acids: CASSYKGQNYGYTF. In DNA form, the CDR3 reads TGTGCCAGCAGTTACAAGGGACAGAACTATGGCTACACCTTC.

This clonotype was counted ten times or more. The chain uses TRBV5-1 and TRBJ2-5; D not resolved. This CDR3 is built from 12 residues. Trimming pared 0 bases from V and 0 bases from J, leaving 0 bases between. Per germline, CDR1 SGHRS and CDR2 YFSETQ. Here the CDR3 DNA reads TGCGCCAGCAGCTTGGACCAAGAGACCCAGTACTTC. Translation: CASSLDQETQYF. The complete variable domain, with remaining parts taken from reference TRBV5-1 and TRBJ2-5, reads KAGVTQTPRYLIKTRGQQVTLSCSPISGHRSVSWYQQTPGQGLQFLFEYFSETQRNKGNFPGRFSGRQFSNSRSEMNVSTLELGDSALYLCASSLDQETQYFGPGTRLLVL.

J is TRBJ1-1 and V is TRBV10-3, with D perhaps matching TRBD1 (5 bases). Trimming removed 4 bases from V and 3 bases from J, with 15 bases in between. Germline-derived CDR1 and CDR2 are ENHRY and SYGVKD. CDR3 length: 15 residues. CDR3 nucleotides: TGTGCCATCAGTGGGCAGGGATCGAGATACACTGAAGCTTTCTTT. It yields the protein CAISGQGSRYTEAFF.

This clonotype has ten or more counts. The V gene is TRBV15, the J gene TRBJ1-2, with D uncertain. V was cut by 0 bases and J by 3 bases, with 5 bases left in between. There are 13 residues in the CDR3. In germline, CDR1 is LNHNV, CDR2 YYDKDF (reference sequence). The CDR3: CATSRDSYYGYTF. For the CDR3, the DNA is TGTGCCACCAGCAGAGACTCTTACTATGGCTACACCTTC.

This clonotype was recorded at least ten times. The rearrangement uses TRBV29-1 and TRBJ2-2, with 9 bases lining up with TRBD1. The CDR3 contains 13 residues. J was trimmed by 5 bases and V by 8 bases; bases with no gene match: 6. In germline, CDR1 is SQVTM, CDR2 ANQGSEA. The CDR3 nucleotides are TGCAGCTCTCGGACAGGGGTTACCGGGGAGCTGTTTTTT. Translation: CSSRTGVTGELFF.

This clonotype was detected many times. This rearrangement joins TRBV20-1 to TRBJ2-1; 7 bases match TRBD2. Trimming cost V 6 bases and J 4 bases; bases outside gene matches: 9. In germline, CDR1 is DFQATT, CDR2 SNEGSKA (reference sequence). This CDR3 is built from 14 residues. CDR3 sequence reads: CSAAGTNGYNEQFF. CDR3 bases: TGCAGTGCCGCCGGGACTAACGGATACAATGAGCAGTTCTTC.

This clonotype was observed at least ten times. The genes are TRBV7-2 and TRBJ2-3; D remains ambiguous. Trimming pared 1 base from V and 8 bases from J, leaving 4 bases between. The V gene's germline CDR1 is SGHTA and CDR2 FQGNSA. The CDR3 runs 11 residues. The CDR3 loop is CASSLDVTQYF. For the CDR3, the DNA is TGTGCCAGCAGCTTAGATGTTACGCAGTATTTT.

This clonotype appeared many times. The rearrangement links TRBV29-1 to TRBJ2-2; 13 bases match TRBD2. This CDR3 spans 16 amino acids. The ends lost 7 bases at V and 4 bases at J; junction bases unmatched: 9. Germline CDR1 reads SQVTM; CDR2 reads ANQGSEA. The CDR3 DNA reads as TGCAGCGGGGGCGGACTAGCGGGGGCCGTCACCGGGGAGCTGTTTTTT. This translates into CSGGGLAGAVTGELFF.

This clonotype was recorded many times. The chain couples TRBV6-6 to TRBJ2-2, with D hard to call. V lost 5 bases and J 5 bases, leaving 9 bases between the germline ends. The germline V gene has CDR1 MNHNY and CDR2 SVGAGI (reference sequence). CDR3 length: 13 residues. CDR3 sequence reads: CASSPLGTGELFF. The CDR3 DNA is TGTGCCAGCAGTCCCCTGGGGACCGGGGAGCTGTTTTTT.

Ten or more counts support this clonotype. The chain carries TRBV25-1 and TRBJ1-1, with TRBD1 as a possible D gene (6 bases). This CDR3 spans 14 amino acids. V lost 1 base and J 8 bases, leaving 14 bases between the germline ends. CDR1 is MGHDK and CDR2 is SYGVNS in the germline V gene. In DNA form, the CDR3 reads TGTGCCAGCAGTGAATCCGGGACACCGGTAGAAGCTTTCTTT. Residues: CASSESGTPVEAFF.

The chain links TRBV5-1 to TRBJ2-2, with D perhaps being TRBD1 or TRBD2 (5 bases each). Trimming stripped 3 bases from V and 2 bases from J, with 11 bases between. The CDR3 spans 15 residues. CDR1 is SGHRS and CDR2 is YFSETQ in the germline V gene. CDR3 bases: TGCGCCAGCAGCTGGGGACGGTACAACACCGGGGAGCTGTTTTTT. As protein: CASSWGRYNTGELFF.

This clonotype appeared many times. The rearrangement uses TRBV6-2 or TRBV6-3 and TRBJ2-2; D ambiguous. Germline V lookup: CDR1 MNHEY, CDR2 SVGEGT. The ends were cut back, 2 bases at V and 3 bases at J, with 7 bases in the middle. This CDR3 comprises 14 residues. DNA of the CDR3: TGTGCCAGCAGTTACCGGTGGGACACCGGGGAGCTGTTTTTT. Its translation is CASSYRWDTGELFF.